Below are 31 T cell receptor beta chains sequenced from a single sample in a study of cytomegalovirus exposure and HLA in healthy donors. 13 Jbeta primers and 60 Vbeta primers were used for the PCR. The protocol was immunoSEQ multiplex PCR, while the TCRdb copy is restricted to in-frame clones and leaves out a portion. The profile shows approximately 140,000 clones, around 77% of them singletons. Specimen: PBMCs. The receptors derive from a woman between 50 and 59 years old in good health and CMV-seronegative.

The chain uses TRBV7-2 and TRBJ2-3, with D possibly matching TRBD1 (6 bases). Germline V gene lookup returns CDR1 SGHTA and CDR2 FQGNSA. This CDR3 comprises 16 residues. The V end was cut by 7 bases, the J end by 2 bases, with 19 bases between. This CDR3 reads CASNSLIGTNTDTQYF. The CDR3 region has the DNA TGTGCCAGCAACTCCCTTATTGGGACAAACACAGATACGCAGTATTTT. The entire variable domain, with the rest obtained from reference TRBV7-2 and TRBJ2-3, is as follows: GAGVSQSPSNKVTEKGKDVELRCDPISGHTALYWYRQSLGQGLEFLIYFQGNSAPDKSGLPSDRFSAERTGGSVSTLTIQRTQQEDSAVYLCASNSLIGTNTDTQYFGPGTRLTVL.

The CDR3 region is CSVGTSGQVRGSEQYF. The CDR3 DNA is TGCAGCGTTGGGACTAGCGGGCAGGTTAGGGGTTCCGAGCAGTACTTC. The chain is built from TRBV29-1 and TRBJ2-7; 11 bases are shared with TRBD2. The CDR3 runs 16 residues. Germline assignment: CDR1 SQVTM and CDR2 ANQGSEA. The J segment lost 6 bases and the V segment lost 4 bases, leaving 14 bases of the junction unmatched.

The CDR3 bases are TGTGCCATCCGGGCAGGGGGGACTAATGAAAAACTGTTTTTT. This encodes CAIRAGGTNEKLFF. The chain links TRBV10-3 to TRBJ1-4; 7 bases match TRBD1. CDR3 length: 14 amino acids. In germline, CDR1 is ENHRY, CDR2 SYGVKD. Germline trimming cut 8 bases from V and 2 bases from J; bases unmatched to any gene: 5.

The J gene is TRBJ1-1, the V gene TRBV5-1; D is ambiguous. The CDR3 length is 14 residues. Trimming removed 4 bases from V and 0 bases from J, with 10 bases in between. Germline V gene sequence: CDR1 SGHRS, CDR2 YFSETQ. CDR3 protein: CASSALEVNTEAFF. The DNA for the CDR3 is TGCGCCAGCAGCGCATTAGAGGTGAACACTGAAGCTTTCTTT. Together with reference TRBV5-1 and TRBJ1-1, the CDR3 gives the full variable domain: KAGVTQTPRYLIKTRGQQVTLSCSPISGHRSVSWYQQTPGQGLQFLFEYFSETQRNKGNFPGRFSGRQFSNSRSEMNVSTLELGDSALYLCASSALEVNTEAFFGQGTRLTVV.

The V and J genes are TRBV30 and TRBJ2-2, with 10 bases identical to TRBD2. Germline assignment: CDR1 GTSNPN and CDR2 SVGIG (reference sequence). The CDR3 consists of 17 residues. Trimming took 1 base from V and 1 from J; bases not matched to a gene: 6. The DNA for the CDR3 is TGTGCCTGGAGTGAGGGTCTAGCGGGAGTGAACACCGGGGAGCTGTTTTTT. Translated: CAWSEGLAGVNTGELFF.

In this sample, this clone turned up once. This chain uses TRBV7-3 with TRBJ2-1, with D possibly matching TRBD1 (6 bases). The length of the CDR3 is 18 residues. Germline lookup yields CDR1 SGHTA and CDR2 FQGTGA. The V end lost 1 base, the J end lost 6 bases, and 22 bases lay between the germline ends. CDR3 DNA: TGTGCCAGCAGCTTAATTGCCCCACGAGGGGGTGGGTCCAATGAGCAGTTCTTC. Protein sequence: CASSLIAPRGGGSNEQFF. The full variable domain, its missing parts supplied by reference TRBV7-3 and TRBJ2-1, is GAGVSQTPSNKVTEKGKYVELRCDPISGHTALYWYRQSLGQGPEFLIYFQGTGAADDSGLPNDRFFAVRPEGSVSTLKIQRTERGDSAVYLCASSLIAPRGGGSNEQFFGPGTRLTVL.

The CDR3 loop reads CASSLREGSYEQYF. As DNA, the CDR3 is TGCGCCAGCAGCCTCCGGGAAGGGAGCTACGAGCAGTACTTC. The genes are TRBV4-1 and TRBJ2-7, with D perhaps TRBD2 (5 bases). Per the germline V gene, CDR1 is MGHRA and CDR2 is YSYEKL. CDR3 length: 14 amino acids. V gave up 4 bases and J gave up 3 bases, with 13 bases separating them.

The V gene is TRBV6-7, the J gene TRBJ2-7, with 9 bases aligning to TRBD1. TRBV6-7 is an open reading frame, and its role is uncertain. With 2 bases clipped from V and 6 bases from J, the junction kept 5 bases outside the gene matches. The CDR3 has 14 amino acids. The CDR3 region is CASSYRDRVFEQYV. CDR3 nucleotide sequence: TGTGCCAGCAGTTACCGGGACAGGGTGTTCGAGCAGTACGTC.

CDR3 sequence (DNA): TGTGCCAGCAGTGAAGCACTAGCGGGCAATGAGCAGTTCTTC. Amino acid sequence: CASSEALAGNEQFF. V gene TRBV2 combines with J gene TRBJ2-1; TRBD2 aligns across 9 bases. CDR1 is SNHLY and CDR2 is FYNNEI in the germline V gene. The CDR3 sequence is 14 residues long. V dropped 0 bases and J dropped 6; count of bases not matched to a gene: 0.

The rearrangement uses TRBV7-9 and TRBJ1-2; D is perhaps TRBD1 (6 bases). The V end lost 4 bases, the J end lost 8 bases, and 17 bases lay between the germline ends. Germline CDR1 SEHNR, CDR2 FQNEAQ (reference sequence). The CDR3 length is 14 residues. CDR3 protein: CASSSADRLRGYTF. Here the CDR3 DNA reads TGTGCCAGCAGCTCCGCGGACAGACTTAGGGGCTACACCTTC.

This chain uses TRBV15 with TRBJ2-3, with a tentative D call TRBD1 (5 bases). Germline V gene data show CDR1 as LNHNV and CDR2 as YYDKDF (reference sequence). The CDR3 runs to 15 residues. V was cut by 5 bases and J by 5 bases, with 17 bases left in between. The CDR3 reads CATSSQTEQLDTQYF. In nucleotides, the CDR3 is TGTGCCACCAGCTCACAGACAGAACAATTAGATACGCAGTATTTT.

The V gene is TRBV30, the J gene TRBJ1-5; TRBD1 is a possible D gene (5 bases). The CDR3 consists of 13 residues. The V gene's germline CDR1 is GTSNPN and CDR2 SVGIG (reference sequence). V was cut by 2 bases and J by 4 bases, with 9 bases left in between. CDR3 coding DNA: TGTGCCTGGAGTAAGGGGAATAATCAGCCCCAGCATTTT. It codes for CAWSKGNNQPQHF.

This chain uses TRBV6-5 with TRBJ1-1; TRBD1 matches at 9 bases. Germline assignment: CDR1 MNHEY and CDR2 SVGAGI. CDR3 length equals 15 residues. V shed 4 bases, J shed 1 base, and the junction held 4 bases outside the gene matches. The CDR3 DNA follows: TGTGCCAGCAGTTTTCCGGGACAGGGGAACACTGAAGCTTTCTTT. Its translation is CASSFPGQGNTEAFF.

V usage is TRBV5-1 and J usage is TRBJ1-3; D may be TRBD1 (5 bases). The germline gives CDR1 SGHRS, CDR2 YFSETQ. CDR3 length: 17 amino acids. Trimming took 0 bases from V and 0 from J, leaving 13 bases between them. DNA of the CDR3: TGCGCCAGCAGCTTGGTGGCAGGCGGGGGCTCTGGAAACACCATATATTTT. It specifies CASSLVAGGGSGNTIYF. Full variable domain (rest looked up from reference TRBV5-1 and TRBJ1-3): KAGVTQTPRYLIKTRGQQVTLSCSPISGHRSVSWYQQTPGQGLQFLFEYFSETQRNKGNFPGRFSGRQFSNSRSEMNVSTLELGDSALYLCASSLVAGGGSGNTIYFGEGSWLTVV.

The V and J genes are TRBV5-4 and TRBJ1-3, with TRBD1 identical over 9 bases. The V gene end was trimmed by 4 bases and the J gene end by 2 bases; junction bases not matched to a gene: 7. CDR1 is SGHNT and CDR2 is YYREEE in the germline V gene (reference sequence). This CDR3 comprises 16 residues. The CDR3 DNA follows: TGTGCCAGCAGCCCTTCACAGGGGGCCCCTGGAAACACCATATATTTT. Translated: CASSPSQGAPGNTIYF.

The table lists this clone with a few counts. CDR3 nucleotides: TGTGCCAGCAGCTTGGGAGTCACAACTAATGAAAAACTGTTTTTT. It encodes CASSLGVTTNEKLFF. The gene calls are TRBV5-6 and TRBJ1-4; D is unresolved. The CDR3 sequence is 15 residues long. Per germline, CDR1 SGHDT and CDR2 YYEEEE. The V end was cut by 0 bases, the J end by 0 bases, with 6 bases between.

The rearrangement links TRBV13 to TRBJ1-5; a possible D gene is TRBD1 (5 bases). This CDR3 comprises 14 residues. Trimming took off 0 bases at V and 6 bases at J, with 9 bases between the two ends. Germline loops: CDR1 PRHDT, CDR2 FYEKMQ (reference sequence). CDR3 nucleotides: TGTGCCAGCAGCTTAGGCAGGGTAGCTCAGCCCCAGCATTTT. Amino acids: CASSLGRVAQPQHF.

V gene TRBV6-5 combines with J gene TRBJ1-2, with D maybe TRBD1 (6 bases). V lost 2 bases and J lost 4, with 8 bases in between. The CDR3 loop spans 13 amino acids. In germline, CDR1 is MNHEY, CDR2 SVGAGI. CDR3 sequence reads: CASSYVGAYGYTF. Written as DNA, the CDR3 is TGTGCCAGCAGTTACGTGGGGGCCTATGGCTACACCTTC.

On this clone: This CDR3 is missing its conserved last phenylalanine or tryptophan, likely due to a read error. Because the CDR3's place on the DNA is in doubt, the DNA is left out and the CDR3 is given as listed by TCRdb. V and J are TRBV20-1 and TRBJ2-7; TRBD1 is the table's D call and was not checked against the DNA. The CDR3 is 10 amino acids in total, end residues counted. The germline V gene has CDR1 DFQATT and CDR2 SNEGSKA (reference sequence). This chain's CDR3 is CSATGDRALI.

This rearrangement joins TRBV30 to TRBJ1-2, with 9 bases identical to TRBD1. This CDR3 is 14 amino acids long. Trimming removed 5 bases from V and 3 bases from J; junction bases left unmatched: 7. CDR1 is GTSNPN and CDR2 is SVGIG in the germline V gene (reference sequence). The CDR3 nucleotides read TGTGCCTGGGGGAGGGACAGGGTGGACTATGGCTACACCTTC. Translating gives CAWGRDRVDYGYTF. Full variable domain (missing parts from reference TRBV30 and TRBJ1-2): SQTIHQWPATLVQPVGSPLSLECTVEGTSNPNLYWYRQAAGRGLQLLFYSVGIGQISSEVPQNLSASRPQDRQFILSSKKLLLSDSGFYLCAWGRDRVDYGYTFGSGTRLTVV.

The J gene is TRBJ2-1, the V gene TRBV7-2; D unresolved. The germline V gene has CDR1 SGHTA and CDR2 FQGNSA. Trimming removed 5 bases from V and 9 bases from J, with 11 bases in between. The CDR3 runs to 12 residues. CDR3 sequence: CASSPRSGEQFF. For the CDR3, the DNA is TGTGCCAGCAGCCCTAGGTCGGGTGAGCAGTTCTTC.

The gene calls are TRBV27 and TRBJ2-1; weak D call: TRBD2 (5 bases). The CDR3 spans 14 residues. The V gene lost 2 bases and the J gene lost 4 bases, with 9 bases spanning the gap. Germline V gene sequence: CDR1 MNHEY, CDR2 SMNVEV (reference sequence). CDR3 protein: CASSLRGPYNEQFF. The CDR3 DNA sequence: TGTGCCAGCAGTTTACGGGGTCCATACAATGAGCAGTTCTTC.

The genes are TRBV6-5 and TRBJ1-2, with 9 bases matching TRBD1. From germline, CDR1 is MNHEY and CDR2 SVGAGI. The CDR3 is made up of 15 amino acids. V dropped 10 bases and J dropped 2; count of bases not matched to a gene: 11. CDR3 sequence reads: CAIHRTGQGNYGYTF. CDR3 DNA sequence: TGTGCCATCCATCGGACGGGACAGGGAAACTATGGCTACACCTTC.

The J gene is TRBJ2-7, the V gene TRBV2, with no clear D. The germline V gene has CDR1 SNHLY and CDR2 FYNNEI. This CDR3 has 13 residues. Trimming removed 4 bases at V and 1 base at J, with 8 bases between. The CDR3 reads CASSALRSYEQYF. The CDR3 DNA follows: TGTGCCAGCAGTGCACTCAGGTCCTACGAGCAGTACTTC. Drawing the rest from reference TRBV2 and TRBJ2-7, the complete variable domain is EPEVTQTPSHQVTQMGQEVILRCVPISNHLYFYWYRQILGQKVEFLVSFYNNEISEKSEIFDDQFSVERPDGSNFTLKIRSTKLEDSAMYFCASSALRSYEQYFGPGTRLTVT.

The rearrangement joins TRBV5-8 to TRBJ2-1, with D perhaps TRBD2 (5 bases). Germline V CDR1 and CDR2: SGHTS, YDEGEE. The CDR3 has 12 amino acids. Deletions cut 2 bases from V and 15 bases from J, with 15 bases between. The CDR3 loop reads CASSFVASSVFF. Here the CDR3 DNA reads TGTGCCAGCAGCTTTGTGGCTAGCTCGGTGTTCTTC. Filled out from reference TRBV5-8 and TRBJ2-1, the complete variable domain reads EAGVTQSPTHLIKTRGQQATLRCSPISGHTSVYWYQQALGLGLQFLLWYDEGEERNRGNFPPRFSGRQFPNYSSELNVNALELEDSALYLCASSFVASSVFFGPGTRLTVL.

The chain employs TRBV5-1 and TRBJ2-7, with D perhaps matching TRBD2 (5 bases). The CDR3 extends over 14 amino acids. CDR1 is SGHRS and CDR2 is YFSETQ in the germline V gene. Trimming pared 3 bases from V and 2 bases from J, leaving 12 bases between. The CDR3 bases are TGCGCCAGCAGCTACGAGGGCGGCCCCTACGAGCAGTACTTC. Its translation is CASSYEGGPYEQYF.

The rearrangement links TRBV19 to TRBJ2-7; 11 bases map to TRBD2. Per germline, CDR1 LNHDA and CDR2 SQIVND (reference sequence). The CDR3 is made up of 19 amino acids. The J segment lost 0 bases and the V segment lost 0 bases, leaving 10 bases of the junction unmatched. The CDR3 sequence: CASSIDVDSGRASSYEQYV. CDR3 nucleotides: TGTGCCAGTAGTATAGATGTGGATAGCGGGAGGGCGAGCTCCTACGAGCAGTACGTC.

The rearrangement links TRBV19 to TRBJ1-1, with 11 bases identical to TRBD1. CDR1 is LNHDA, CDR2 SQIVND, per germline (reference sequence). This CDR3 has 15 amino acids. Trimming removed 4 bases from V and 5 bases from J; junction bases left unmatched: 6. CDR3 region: CASSTDRGRGTEAFF. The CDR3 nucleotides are TGTGCCAGTAGTACGGACAGGGGGCGAGGGACTGAAGCTTTCTTT.

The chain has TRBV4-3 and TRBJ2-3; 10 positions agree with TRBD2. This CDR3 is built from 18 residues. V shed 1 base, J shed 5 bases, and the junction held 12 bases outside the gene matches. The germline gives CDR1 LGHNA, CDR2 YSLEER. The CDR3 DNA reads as TGCGCCAGCAGCCAAGTTGGACCTAGCGGGAGCGTCGGAGATACGCAGTATTTT. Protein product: CASSQVGPSGSVGDTQYF.

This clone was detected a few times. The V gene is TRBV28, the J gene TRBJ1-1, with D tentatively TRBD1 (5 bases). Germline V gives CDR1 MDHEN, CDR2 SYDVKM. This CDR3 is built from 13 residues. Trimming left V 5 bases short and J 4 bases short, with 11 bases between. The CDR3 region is CASSQGGTTEAFF. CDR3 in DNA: TGTGCCAGCAGTCAGGGAGGTACCACTGAAGCTTTCTTT.

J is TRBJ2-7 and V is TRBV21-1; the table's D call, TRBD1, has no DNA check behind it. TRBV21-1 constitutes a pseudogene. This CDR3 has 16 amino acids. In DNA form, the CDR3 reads TGTGCCAGCAGTACCAAGGGACAGACGACCTCCTACGAGCAGTACGTC. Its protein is CASSTKGQTTSYEQYV.